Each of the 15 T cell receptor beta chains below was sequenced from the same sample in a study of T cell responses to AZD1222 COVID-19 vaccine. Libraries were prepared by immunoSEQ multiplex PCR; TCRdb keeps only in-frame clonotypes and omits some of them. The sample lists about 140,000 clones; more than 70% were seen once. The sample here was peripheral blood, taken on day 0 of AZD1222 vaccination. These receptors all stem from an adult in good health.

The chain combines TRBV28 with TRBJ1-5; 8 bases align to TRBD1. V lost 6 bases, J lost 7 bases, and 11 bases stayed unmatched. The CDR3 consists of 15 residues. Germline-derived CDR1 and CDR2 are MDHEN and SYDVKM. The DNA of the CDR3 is TGTGCCAGCAGCTTAAGACAGGGGTCGCTCCAGCCCCAGCATTTT. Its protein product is CASSLRQGSLQPQHF.

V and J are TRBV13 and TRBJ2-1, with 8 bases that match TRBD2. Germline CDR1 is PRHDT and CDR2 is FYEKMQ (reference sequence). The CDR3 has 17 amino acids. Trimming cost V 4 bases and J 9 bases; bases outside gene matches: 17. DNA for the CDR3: TGTGCCAGCAGCTCCAGAGCCTCGGGAGGGCCGTCGGGTGAGCAGTTCTTC. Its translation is CASSSRASGGPSGEQFF.

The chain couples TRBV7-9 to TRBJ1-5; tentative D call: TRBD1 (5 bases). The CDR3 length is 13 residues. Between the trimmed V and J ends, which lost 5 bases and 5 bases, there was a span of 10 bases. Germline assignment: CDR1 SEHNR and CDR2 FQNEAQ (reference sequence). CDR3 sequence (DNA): TGTGCCAGCAGCCCAGGGATTTATCAGCCCCAGCATTTT. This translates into CASSPGIYQPQHF.

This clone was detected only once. This CDR3 reads CATNHRGGPYEQYF. Written as DNA, the CDR3 is TGTGCCACCAACCATCGGGGGGGCCCCTACGAGCAGTACTTC. The genes are TRBV6-5 and TRBJ2-7, with 8 bases matching TRBD2. This CDR3 spans 14 amino acids. Looked up from germline, CDR1 is MNHEY and CDR2 is SVGAGI. With 10 bases clipped from V and 2 bases from J, the junction kept 10 bases outside the gene matches.

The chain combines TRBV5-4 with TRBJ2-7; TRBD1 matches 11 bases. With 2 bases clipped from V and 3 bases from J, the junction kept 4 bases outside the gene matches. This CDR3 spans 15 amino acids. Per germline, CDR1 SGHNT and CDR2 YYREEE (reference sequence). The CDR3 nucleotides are TGTGCCAGCAGCTTAGGGACAGGGGGAAACTACGAGCAGTACTTC. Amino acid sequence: CASSLGTGGNYEQYF. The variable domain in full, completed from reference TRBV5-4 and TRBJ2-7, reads ETGVTQSPTHLIKTRGQQVTLRCSSQSGHNTVSWYQQALGQGPQFIFQYYREEENGRGNFPPRFSGLQFPNYSSELNVNALELDDSALYLCASSLGTGGNYEQYFGPGTRLTVT.

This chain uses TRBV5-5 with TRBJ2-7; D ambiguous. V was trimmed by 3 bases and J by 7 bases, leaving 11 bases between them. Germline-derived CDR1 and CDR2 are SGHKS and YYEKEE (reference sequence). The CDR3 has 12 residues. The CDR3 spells CASSSTVWEQYF. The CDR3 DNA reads TGTGCCAGCAGCTCCACAGTTTGGGAGCAGTACTTC.

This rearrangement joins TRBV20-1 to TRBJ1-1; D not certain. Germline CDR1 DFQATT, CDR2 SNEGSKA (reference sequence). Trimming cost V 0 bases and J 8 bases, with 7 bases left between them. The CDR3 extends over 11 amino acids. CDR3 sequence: CSARDFREAFF. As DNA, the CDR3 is TGCAGTGCTAGAGATTTCAGGGAAGCTTTCTTT.

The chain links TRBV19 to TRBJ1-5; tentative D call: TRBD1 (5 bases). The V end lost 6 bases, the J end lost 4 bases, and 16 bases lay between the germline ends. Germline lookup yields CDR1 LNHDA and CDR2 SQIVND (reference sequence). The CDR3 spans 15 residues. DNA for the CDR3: TGTGCCAGTAGAGACAGTCACCTGCTTAATCAGCCCCAGCATTTT. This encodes CASRDSHLLNQPQHF.

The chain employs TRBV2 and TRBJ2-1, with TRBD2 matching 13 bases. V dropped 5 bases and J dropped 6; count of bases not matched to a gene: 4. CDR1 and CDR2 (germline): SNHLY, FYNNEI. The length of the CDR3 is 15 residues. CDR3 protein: CASSTSGGAVNEQFF. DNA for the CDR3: TGTGCCAGCAGTACTAGCGGGGGGGCCGTCAATGAGCAGTTCTTC.

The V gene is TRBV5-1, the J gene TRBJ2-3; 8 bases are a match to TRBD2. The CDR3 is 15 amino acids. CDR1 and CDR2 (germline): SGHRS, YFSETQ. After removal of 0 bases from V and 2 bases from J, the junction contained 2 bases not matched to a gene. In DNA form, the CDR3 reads TGCGCCAGCAGCTTGGGGCGGGGGGACACAGATACGCAGTATTTT. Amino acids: CASSLGRGDTDTQYF. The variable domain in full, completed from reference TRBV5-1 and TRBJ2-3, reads KAGVTQTPRYLIKTRGQQVTLSCSPISGHRSVSWYQQTPGQGLQFLFEYFSETQRNKGNFPGRFSGRQFSNSRSEMNVSTLELGDSALYLCASSLGRGDTDTQYFGPGTRLTVL.

CDR3 nucleotide sequence: TGTGCCAGCAGTTACTCGAGCAGGATCTCTGGAAACACCATATATTTT. This gives the protein CASSYSSRISGNTIYF. This chain joins TRBV6-5 and TRBJ1-3; D remains ambiguous. The CDR3 spans 16 residues. Germline V CDR1 and CDR2: MNHEY, SVGAGI. V was cut by 0 bases and J by 0 bases, with 9 bases left in between.

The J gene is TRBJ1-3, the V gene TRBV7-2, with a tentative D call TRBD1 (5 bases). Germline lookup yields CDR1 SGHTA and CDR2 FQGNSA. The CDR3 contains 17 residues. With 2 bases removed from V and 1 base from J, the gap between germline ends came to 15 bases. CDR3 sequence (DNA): TGTGCCAGCAGCTTAACCCATCAGGGCGCGTCTGGAAACACCATATATTTT. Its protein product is CASSLTHQGASGNTIYF.

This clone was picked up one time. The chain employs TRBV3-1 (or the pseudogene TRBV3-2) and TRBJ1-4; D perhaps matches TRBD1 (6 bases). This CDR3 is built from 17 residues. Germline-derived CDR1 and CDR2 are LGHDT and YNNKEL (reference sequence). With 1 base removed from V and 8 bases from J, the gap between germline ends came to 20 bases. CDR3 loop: CASSQGGDISRGEKLFF. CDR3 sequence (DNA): TGTGCCAGCAGCCAAGGAGGGGACATTTCTCGAGGCGAAAAACTGTTTTTT.

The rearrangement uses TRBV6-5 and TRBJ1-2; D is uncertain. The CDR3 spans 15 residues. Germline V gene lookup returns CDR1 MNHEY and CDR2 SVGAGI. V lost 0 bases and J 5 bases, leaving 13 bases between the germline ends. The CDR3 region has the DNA TGTGCCAGCAGTTACTCCCCGGCCTCTAGTTATGGCTACACCTTC. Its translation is CASSYSPASSYGYTF.

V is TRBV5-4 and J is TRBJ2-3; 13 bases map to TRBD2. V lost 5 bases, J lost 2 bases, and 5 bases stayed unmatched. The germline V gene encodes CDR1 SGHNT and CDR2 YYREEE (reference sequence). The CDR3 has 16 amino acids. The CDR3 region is CASRVGLAGDTDTQYF. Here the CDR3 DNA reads TGTGCCAGCAGAGTAGGACTAGCGGGAGACACAGATACGCAGTATTTT.